Included here is one T cell receptor (beta chain) sequence, with context. This record comes from a study of blood T cell repertoires in COVID-19. As for the study in general: Samples taken during acute and convalescent COVID-19 were collected in the United States, Italy and Spain. Sources were T cells, B-cell-depleted T cells, or PBMCs; the material itself was cDNA or gDNA.

Original analysis: Researchers report that nucleated cell counts were estimated from reference gene primer amplification. Data came from immunoSEQ multiplex PCR; TCRdb stores just in-frame clones and leaves some out. That table supplies the V and J calls and clone size; D and trimming were determined from the DNA. The sample shows about 260,000 clones, 83% of them seen only once. The CDR3 extends over 13 amino acids. In germline, CDR1 is SGHDT, CDR2 YYEEEE. The ends were cut back, 4 bases at V and 5 bases at J, with 11 bases in the middle. This receptor was obtained from a woman aged 50 to 65 who had recovered from COVID-19. The sequencing sample was made of peripheral blood. This chain uses TRBV5-6 with TRBJ2-3; tentatively, D is TRBD2 (5 bases). DNA of the CDR3: TGTGCCAGCAGCCCAGCTGGACTAGATACGCAGTATTTT. Its translation is CASSPAGLDTQYF.